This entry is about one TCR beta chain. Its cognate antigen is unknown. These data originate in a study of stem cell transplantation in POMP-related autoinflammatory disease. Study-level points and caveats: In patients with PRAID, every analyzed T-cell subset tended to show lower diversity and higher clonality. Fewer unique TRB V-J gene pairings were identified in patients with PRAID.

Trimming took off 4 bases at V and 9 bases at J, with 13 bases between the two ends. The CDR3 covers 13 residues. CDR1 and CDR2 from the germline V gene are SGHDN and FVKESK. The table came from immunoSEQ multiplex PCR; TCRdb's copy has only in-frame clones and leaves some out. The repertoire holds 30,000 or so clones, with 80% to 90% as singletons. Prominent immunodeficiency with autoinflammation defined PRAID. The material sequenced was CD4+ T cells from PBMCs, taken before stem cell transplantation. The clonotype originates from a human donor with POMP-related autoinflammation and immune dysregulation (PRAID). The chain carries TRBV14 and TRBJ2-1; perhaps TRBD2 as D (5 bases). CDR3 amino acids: CASSRNSRGEQFF. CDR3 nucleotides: TGTGCCAGCAGCCGCAACTCTCGGGGTGAGCAGTTCTTC.